This T cell receptor beta chain was captured in a study of OX40 agonist ivuxolimab in advanced cancers. Turning to the study itself: An anti-OX40 (CD134) antibody with agonistic activity, ivuxolimab, was administered to patients. The dose-escalation group included hepatocellular carcinoma, melanoma, renal cell carcinoma and head and neck cancer. Study observations and caveats: With doses of 0.1 to 3.0 mg/kg, CD4+ and CD8+ blood T cells had undergone clonal expansion by week 6. Relatively little clonal expansion, among the lowest observed, appeared in partial responders at 0.1-3.0 mg/kg.

Profiling relied on immunoSEQ multiplex PCR, and the TCRdb table lists in-frame clones only, not all of them. The data show 65,000 to 70,000 clones, with approximately 91% seen just once and 0.25% to 0.3% held by the top ten. The CDR3 spans 13 residues. V was shortened by 1 base and J by 5 bases, with 6 bases between the two germline ends. CDR1 and CDR2 from the germline V gene are SGHNT and YYREEE (reference sequence). About this clone: Its antigen remains unidentified.

V gene TRBV5-4 combines with J gene TRBJ2-2, with unresolved D. This clonotype originated in an adult with an advanced solid tumor such as melanoma, head and neck, liver or kidney cancer. This specimen was CD4+ or CD8+ T cells sorted from blood, taken in a trial of the OX40 agonist ivuxolimab. The CDR3 protein is CASSLLLTGELFF. The CDR3 DNA is TGTGCCAGCAGCTTGTTGTTAACCGGGGAGCTGTTTTTT.